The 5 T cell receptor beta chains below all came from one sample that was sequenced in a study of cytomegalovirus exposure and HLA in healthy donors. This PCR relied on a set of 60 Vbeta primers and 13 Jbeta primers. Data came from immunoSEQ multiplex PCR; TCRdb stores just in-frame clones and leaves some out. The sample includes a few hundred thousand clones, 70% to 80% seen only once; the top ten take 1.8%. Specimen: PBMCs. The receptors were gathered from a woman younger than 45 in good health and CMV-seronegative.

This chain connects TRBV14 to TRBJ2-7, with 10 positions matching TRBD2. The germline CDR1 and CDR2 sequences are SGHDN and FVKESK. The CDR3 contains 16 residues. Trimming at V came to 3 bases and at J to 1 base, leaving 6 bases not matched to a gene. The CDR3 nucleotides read TGTGCCAGCAGCCACCCCCCGGGACTAGCGTCCTACGAGCAGTACTTC. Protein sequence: CASSHPPGLASYEQYF.

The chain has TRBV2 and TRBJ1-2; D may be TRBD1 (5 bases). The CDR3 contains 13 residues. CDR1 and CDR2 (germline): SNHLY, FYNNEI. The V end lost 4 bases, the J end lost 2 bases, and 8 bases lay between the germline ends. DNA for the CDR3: TGTGCCAGCAGTGTTGGGGGGAACTATGGCTACACCTTC. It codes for CASSVGGNYGYTF. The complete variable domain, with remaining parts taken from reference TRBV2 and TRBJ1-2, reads EPEVTQTPSHQVTQMGQEVILRCVPISNHLYFYWYRQILGQKVEFLVSFYNNEISEKSEIFDDQFSVERPDGSNFTLKIRSTKLEDSAMYFCASSVGGNYGYTFGSGTRLTVV.

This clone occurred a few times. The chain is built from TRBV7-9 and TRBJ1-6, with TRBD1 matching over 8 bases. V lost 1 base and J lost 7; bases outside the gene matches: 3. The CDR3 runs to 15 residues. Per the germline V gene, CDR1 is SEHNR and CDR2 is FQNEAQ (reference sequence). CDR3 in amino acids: CASSLGTGRNSPLHF. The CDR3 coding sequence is TGTGCCAGCAGCTTAGGGACAGGGAGAAATTCACCCCTCCACTTT.

CDR3 protein: CASSIVAETYEQYF. The CDR3 DNA follows: TGTGCCAGTAGTATTGTGGCGGAGACCTACGAGCAGTACTTC. The chain is built from TRBV19 and TRBJ2-7; no definite D call. Per the germline V gene, CDR1 is LNHDA and CDR2 is SQIVND (reference sequence). Trimming took 3 bases from V and 2 from J, leaving 11 bases between them. CDR3 length equals 14 residues.

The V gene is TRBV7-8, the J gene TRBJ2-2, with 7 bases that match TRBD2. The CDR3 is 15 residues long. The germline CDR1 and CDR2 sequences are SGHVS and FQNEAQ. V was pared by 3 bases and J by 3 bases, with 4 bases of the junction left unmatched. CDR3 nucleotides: TGTGCCAGCAGCTTCTATGGGGGGGACACCGGGGAGCTGTTTTTT. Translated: CASSFYGGDTGELFF.